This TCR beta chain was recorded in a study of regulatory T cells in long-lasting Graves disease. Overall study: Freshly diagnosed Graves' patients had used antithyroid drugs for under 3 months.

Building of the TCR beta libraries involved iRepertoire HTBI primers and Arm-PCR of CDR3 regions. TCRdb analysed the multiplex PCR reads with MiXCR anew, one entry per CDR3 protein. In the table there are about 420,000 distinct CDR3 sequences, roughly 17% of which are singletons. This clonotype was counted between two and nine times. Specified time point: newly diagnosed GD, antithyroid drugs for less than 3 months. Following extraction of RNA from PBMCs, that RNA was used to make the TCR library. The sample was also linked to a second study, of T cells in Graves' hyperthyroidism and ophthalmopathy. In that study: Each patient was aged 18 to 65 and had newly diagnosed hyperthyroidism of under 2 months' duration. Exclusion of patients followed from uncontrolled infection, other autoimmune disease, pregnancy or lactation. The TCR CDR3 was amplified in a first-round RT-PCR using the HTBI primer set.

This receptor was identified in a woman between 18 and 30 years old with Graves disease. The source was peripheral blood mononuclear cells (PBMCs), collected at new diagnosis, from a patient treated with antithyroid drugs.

The CDR3, as DNA: TGTGCCACCAGTGATTCCGGGTTCTACAGGGCCAACGTCCTGACTTTC. Its translation is CATSDSGFYRANVLTF. The genes are TRBV24-1 and TRBJ2-6, with unresolved D. Germline-derived CDR1 and CDR2 are KGHDR and SFDVKD. The CDR3 runs to 16 residues. V lost 2 bases and J 5 bases, leaving 12 bases between the germline ends.